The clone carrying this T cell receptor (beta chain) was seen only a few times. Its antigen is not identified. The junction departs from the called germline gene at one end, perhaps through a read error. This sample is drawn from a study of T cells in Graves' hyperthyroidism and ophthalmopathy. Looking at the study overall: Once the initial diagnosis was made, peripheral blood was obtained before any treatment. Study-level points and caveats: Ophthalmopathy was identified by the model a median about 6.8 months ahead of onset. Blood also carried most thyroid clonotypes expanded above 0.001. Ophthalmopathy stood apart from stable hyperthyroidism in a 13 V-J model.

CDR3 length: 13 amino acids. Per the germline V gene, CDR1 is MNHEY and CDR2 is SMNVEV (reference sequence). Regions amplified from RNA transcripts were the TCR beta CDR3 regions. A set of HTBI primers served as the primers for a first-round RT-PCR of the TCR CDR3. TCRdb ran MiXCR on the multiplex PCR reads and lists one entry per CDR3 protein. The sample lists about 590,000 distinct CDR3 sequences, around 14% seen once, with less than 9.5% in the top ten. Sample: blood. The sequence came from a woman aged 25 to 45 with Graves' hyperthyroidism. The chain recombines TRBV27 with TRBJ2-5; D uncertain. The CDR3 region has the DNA TGTGCCAGCAGTTTAGGTCACCAAGAGGCCCAGTACTTC. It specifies CASSLGHQEAQYF.